The source of this T cell receptor beta chain is a study of early T cells in non-severe SARS-CoV-2 infection. Study-wide findings and caveats: Matches to VDJdb favored anti-spike CD8 responses and missed private and CD4 specificities.

TCRdb used MiXCR to reprocess the 5' RACE reads, holding one entry per CDR3 protein. The repertoire consists of 80,000 or so distinct CDR3 sequences, with roughly 12% occurring once and the leading ten covering around 12%. CDR3 length: 13 amino acids. This clonotype was seen more than once but under ten times. Antigen: not known. The junction departs from the called germline gene at one end, perhaps through a read error. The chain carries TRBV12-3 or TRBV12-4 and TRBJ1-1; TRBD1 aligns across 7 bases. Sequenced here: whole blood, sampled at baseline. This receptor was taken from an adult who was a healthcare worker with PCR-confirmed SARS-CoV-2 infection or an uninfected control (not recorded which). The CDR3 DNA reads as TGTGCCAGCAGGTCAGGGGGTAACACTGAAGTTTTCTTT. This translates into CASRSGGNTEVFF.